A single sample gave rise to the 27 T cell receptor beta chains below, sequenced in a study of radiotherapy plus CTLA-4 blockade in lung cancer. Data came from immunoSEQ multiplex PCR; TCRdb stores just in-frame clones and leaves some out. Among tens of thousands of clones listed, 73% were seen once. The starting material was peripheral blood, obtained from a patient treated with radiotherapy plus ipilimumab. These receptors originate from a human donor with non-small cell lung cancer who had a complete response to radiotherapy plus ipilimumab.

The table lists this clone with a few counts. The V gene is TRBV10-2, the J gene TRBJ2-7; 8 bases align to TRBD1. Germline V lookup: CDR1 WSHSY, CDR2 SAAADI. V gave up 5 bases and J gave up 2 bases; unmatched junction bases: 8. The CDR3 is 15 residues long. The CDR3 reads CASSSRDRSTYEQYF. CDR3 in DNA: TGCGCCAGCAGTTCCCGGGACAGGTCCACCTACGAGCAGTACTTC.

This clone was picked up a small number of times. The chain links TRBV6-5 to TRBJ2-1; 10 nucleotides line up with TRBD2. V lost 2 bases, J lost 7 bases, and 8 bases stayed unmatched. CDR1 is MNHEY and CDR2 is SVGAGI in the germline V gene. This CDR3 is built from 16 residues. The CDR3 nucleotides are TGTGCCAGCAGTTACCGGGGGACTAGCGCGCGGAATGAGCAGTTCTTC. Amino acid sequence: CASSYRGTSARNEQFF.

The gene calls are TRBV19 and TRBJ1-1; TRBD1 is a possible D gene (6 bases). With 3 bases removed from V and 7 bases from J, the gap between germline ends came to 12 bases. Germline assignment: CDR1 LNHDA and CDR2 SQIVND (reference sequence). The CDR3 is 13 residues long. The CDR3 region is CASSIAAGDEAFF. The DNA of the CDR3 is TGTGCCAGTAGTATCGCGGCAGGGGATGAAGCTTTCTTT.

This clone was detected only a few times. This rearrangement joins TRBV7-2 to TRBJ1-5, with 8 positions matching TRBD1. CDR1 SGHTA and CDR2 FQGNSA come from the germline V gene. Unmatched junction bases numbered 3, after V lost 1 base and J lost 4 bases. The length of the CDR3 is 15 residues. In nucleotides, the CDR3 is TGTGCCAGCAGCTTAGGGACAGGGAGAAATCAGCCCCAGCATTTT. Protein product: CASSLGTGRNQPQHF.

The rearrangement uses TRBV18 and TRBJ2-2; a weak D match, TRBD1 (5 bases). The V end lost 2 bases, the J end lost 2 bases, and 18 bases lay between the germline ends. Germline V gives CDR1 KGHSH, CDR2 LQKENI. The CDR3 sequence is 18 residues long. The CDR3 here is CASSPIRVVGANTGELFF. DNA of the CDR3: TGTGCCAGCTCACCAATTAGAGTTGTAGGGGCCAACACCGGGGAGCTGTTTTTT. The variable domain in full, with the rest retrieved from reference TRBV18 and TRBJ2-2, is NAGVMQNPRHLVRRRGQEARLRCSPMKGHSHVYWYRQLPEEGLKFMVYLQKENIIDESGMPKERFSAEFPKEGPSILRIQQVVRGDSAAYFCASSPIRVVGANTGELFFGEGSRLTVL.

The sample holds one count of this clone. This chain connects TRBV28 to TRBJ2-7; a weak D match, TRBD2 (7 bases). The length of the CDR3 is 14 residues. CDR1 is MDHEN and CDR2 is SYDVKM in the germline V gene. The V end lost 6 bases, the J end lost 2 bases, and 14 bases lay between the germline ends. In nucleotides, the CDR3 is TGTGCCAGCAGCCCACCGGGGGGCCCCTACGAGCAGTACTTC. It encodes CASSPPGGPYEQYF.

This chain links TRBV30 with TRBJ2-5; 8 nucleotides match TRBD2. Trimming removed 0 bases from V and 0 bases from J; junction bases left unmatched: 9. This CDR3 is built from 17 residues. Germline V gene data show CDR1 as GTSNPN and CDR2 as SVGIG (reference sequence). The CDR3 loop is CAWSVPRLLADQETQYF. The CDR3 nucleotides read TGTGCCTGGAGTGTACCCCGCCTACTAGCGGACCAAGAGACCCAGTACTTC.

The chain links TRBV5-1 to TRBJ2-5; TRBD1 aligns across 11 bases. Trimming removed 4 bases from V and 6 bases from J; junction bases left unmatched: 5. Germline-derived CDR1 and CDR2 are SGHRS and YFSETQ. CDR3 size: 14 residues. DNA for the CDR3: TGCGCCAGCAGCCCGGGGACAGGGGGTCAGACCCAGTACTTC. Its translation: CASSPGTGGQTQYF.

This chain connects TRBV14 to TRBJ2-1; D uncertain. The CDR3 is 12 residues long. Germline loops: CDR1 SGHDN, CDR2 FVKESK. Trimming pared 4 bases from V and 5 bases from J, leaving 6 bases between. The CDR3 coding sequence is TGTGCCAGCAGCCGAACAAACAATGAGCAGTTCTTC. Protein sequence: CASSRTNNEQFF.

V gene TRBV5-5 combines with J gene TRBJ1-1; D unresolved. The length of the CDR3 is 15 residues. CDR1 SGHKS and CDR2 YYEKEE come from the germline V gene (reference sequence). Trimming removed 0 bases at V and 1 base at J, with 10 bases between. The CDR3 protein is CASSLVGPANTEAFF. The CDR3 coding sequence is TGTGCCAGCAGCTTGGTTGGGCCAGCGAACACTGAAGCTTTCTTT.

The chain joins TRBV10-1 to TRBJ1-2; 12 positions match TRBD1. Germline-derived CDR1 and CDR2 are WNHNN and SYGVQD (reference sequence). CDR3 size: 15 residues. With 5 bases clipped from V and 5 bases from J, the junction kept 6 bases outside the gene matches. CDR3 bases: TGCGCCAGCAGTAGGCCGGGACAGGGGGCTTATGGCTACACCTTC. It is translated as CASSRPGQGAYGYTF.

V gene TRBV19 combines with J gene TRBJ2-7; TRBD2 matches at 11 bases. J was trimmed by 2 bases and V by 3 bases; bases with no gene match: 3. This CDR3 contains 15 residues. Germline CDR1 and CDR2: LNHDA and SQIVND (reference sequence). The CDR3 loop is CASSISSGGTYEQYF. The CDR3 nucleotides read TGTGCCAGTAGTATCTCTAGCGGGGGGACCTACGAGCAGTACTTC. Full variable domain (rest looked up from reference TRBV19 and TRBJ2-7): DGGITQSPKYLFRKEGQNVTLSCEQNLNHDAMYWYRQDPGQGLRLIYYSQIVNDFQKGDIAEGYSVSREKKESFPLTVTSAQKNPTAFYLCASSISSGGTYEQYFGPGTRLTVT.

This clone has more than one count but fewer than ten. The CDR3 is CASSLFLKGSYEQYF. The CDR3 DNA reads TGTGCCAGCAGTTTATTCCTCAAGGGGTCCTACGAGCAGTACTTC. V gene TRBV28 combines with J gene TRBJ2-7, with D perhaps TRBD1 (5 bases). There are 15 residues in the CDR3. Germline V CDR1 and CDR2: MDHEN, SYDVKM. V was pared by 1 base and J by 1 base, with 11 bases between.

Of note for this clone: Sequence at one end of the junction differs from germline and may be a read error. V is TRBV7-7 and J is TRBJ2-4, with D perhaps TRBD1 (5 bases). Germline CDR1 is SSHAT and CDR2 is FNYEAQ (reference sequence). The CDR3 extends over 14 amino acids. The CDR3 bases are TGTGCTAGCAGCTTCCAGGGAGCCAAAAACATTCAGTACTTC. This codes for CASSFQGAKNIQYF.

The chain is built from TRBV19 and TRBJ1-5; D gene ambiguous. Trimming took off 3 bases at V and 9 bases at J, with 12 bases between the two ends. The CDR3 is made up of 13 amino acids. The germline V gene has CDR1 LNHDA and CDR2 SQIVND (reference sequence). For the CDR3, the DNA is TGTGCCAGTAGTATGGCGGGGTCCCGGCCCCAGCATTTT. Residues: CASSMAGSRPQHF.

The table lists this clone with a few counts. The chain employs TRBV11-2 and TRBJ2-7, with D possibly TRBD1 on 6 matching bases. CDR1 is SGHAT and CDR2 is FQNNGV in the germline V gene. The V end was cut by 7 bases, the J end by 0 bases, with 16 bases between. The CDR3 length is 15 residues. The CDR3 is CASTPGDLLSYEQYF. The CDR3 DNA reads TGTGCCAGCACCCCAGGGGACCTACTCTCCTACGAGCAGTACTTC.

The V and J genes are TRBV5-4 and TRBJ2-7, with TRBD2 as a possible D gene (6 bases). The CDR3 runs 14 residues. Germline CDR1 and CDR2: SGHNT and YYREEE (reference sequence). Trimming cost V 4 bases and J 5 bases, with 16 bases left between them. CDR3 DNA: TGTGCCAGCAGCCGGGAGTTAGTCTCGAACGAGCAGTACTTC. Residues: CASSRELVSNEQYF.

This chain links TRBV9 with TRBJ1-1, with TRBD1 matching over 8 bases. The CDR3 has 14 amino acids. The V and J ends lost 3 bases and 5 bases, in that order; junction bases with no gene match: 6. The germline CDR1 and CDR2 sequences are SGDLS and YYNGEE. The CDR3 coding sequence is TGTGCCAGCAGCGGAACTGACAGGGGAACTGAAGCTTTCTTT. Protein: CASSGTDRGTEAFF.

This clone was picked up a small number of times. The chain joins TRBV18 to TRBJ1-1, with 7 bases fitting TRBD1. CDR3 length equals 14 residues. Trimming removed 4 bases from V and 7 bases from J; junction bases left unmatched: 9. CDR1 KGHSH and CDR2 LQKENI come from the germline V gene. CDR3 nucleotides: TGTGCCAGCTCACTCATGGACAGGATTGGTGAAGCTTTCTTT. Translating gives CASSLMDRIGEAFF.

The chain joins TRBV2 to TRBJ2-1, with 9 bases that match TRBD2. This CDR3 spans 13 amino acids. Germline V gene data show CDR1 as SNHLY and CDR2 as FYNNEI. The trim removed 7 bases at V and 9 bases at J, leaving 7 bases unmatched. The CDR3 sequence: CASTLEREAEQFF. CDR3 bases: TGTGCCAGCACCTTGGAGCGGGAGGCTGAGCAGTTCTTC.

The chain uses TRBV18 and TRBJ1-5; D gene unclear. The germline gives CDR1 KGHSH, CDR2 LQKENI. The length of the CDR3 is 14 residues. V lost 1 base and J lost 5, with 9 bases in between. The CDR3: CASSPLGGDQPQHF. DNA of the CDR3: TGTGCCAGCTCACCACTCGGCGGTGATCAGCCCCAGCATTTT.

This clone was recorded once. The J gene is TRBJ2-7, the V gene TRBV2; weak D call: TRBD2 (7 bases). The CDR3 runs 15 residues. V lost 6 bases and J lost 3, with 18 bases in between. Germline V gene lookup returns CDR1 SNHLY and CDR2 FYNNEI. CDR3 DNA: TGTGCCAGCAGGACGATGGGGGGGCCTGGCTACGAGCAGTACTTC. The encoded protein is CASRTMGGPGYEQYF.

V gene TRBV5-1 combines with J gene TRBJ2-1; D is ambiguous. V lost 0 bases and J 5 bases, leaving 3 bases between the germline ends. Germline V gives CDR1 SGHRS, CDR2 YFSETQ. The CDR3 length is 12 residues. CDR3 region: CASSLDNNEQFF. For the CDR3, the DNA is TGCGCCAGCAGCTTGGATAACAATGAGCAGTTCTTC.

The chain employs TRBV2 and TRBJ2-1; possibly TRBD2 for D (5 bases). The CDR3 length is 13 residues. The germline V gene has CDR1 SNHLY and CDR2 FYNNEI. V was clipped by 7 bases and J by 4 bases, with 11 bases between them. The CDR3 coding sequence is TGTGCCAGCATCGGGGATTCTTACAATGAGCAGTTCTTC. Translated: CASIGDSYNEQFF.

The chain joins TRBV2 to TRBJ2-5; TRBD1 matches at 8 bases. The germline CDR1 and CDR2 sequences are SNHLY and FYNNEI. The CDR3 totals 15 residues. V dropped 2 bases and J dropped 4; count of bases not matched to a gene: 6. CDR3 DNA: TGTGCCAGCAGTGAAAACAGGGGGTCTCGAGAGACCCAGTACTTC. It yields the protein CASSENRGSRETQYF. The whole variable domain, remainder taken from reference TRBV2 and TRBJ2-5, is EPEVTQTPSHQVTQMGQEVILRCVPISNHLYFYWYRQILGQKVEFLVSFYNNEISEKSEIFDDQFSVERPDGSNFTLKIRSTKLEDSAMYFCASSENRGSRETQYFGPGTRLLVL.

This clone has a single count. This chain links TRBV4-1 with TRBJ2-2; 7 nucleotides align to TRBD2. Germline CDR1 is MGHRA and CDR2 is YSYEKL. The CDR3 consists of 18 residues. V lost 5 bases to trimming and J lost 5 bases; unmatched junction nucleotides: 17. The CDR3 sequence is CASSFYIRGSDLTGELFF. In nucleotides, the CDR3 is TGCGCCAGCAGCTTCTACATCCGCGGGAGCGACTTAACCGGGGAGCTGTTTTTT.

The chain recombines TRBV10-3 with TRBJ2-1; 13 bases fit TRBD2. The ends lost 5 bases at V and 7 bases at J; junction bases unmatched: 5. Germline loops: CDR1 ENHRY, CDR2 SYGVKD. The CDR3 sequence is 15 residues long. The CDR3 sequence is CAISQGGLAGNEQFF. The CDR3 nucleotides read TGTGCCATCAGTCAAGGGGGACTAGCGGGAAATGAGCAGTTCTTC.